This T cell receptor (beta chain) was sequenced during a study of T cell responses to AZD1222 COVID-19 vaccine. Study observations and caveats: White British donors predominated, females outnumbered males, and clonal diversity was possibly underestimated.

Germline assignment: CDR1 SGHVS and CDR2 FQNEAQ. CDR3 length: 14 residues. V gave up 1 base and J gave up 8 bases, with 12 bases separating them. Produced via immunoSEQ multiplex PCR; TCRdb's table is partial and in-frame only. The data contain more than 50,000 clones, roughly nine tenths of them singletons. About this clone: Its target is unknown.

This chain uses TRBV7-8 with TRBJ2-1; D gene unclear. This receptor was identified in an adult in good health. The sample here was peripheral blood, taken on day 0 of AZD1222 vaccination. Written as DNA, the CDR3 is TGTGCCAGCAGCTTAGTCAGTTTTGGGTATGAGCAGTTCTTC. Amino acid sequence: CASSLVSFGYEQFF. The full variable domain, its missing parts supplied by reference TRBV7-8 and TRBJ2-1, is GAGVSQSPRYKVAKRGQDVALRCDPISGHVSLFWYQQALGQGPEFLTYFQNEAQLDKSGLPSDRFFAERPEGSVSTLKIQRTQQEDSAVYLCASSLVSFGYEQFFGPGTRLTVL.